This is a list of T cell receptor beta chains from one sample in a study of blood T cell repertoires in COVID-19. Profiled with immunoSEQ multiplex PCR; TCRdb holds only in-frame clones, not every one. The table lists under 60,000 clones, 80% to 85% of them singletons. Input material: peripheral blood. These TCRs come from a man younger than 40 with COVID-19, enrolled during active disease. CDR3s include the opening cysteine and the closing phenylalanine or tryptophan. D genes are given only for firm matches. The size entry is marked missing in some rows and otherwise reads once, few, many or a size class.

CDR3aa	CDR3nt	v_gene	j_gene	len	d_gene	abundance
CASSMVDTYEQYF	TGTGCCAGTAGTATGGTGGACACCTACGAGCAGTACTTC	TRBV19	TRBJ2-7	13	NA	NA
CATSGRPLALYNEQFF	TGTGCCACCTCCGGGAGACCACTAGCGCTATACAATGAGCAGTTCTTC	TRBV24-1	TRBJ2-1	16	TRBD2	NA
CASSPPSRQGRRFF	TGTGCCAGCTCACCACCGTCGCGTCAGGGCCGGCGGTTCTTC	TRBV18	TRBJ2-1	14	NA	once
CASSLGRGDTQYF	TGTGCCAGCAGTTTAGGCAGGGGAGATACGCAGTATTTT	TRBV27	TRBJ2-3	13	NA	NA
CASSPMEAVDTQYF	TGTGCCAGCAGCCCCATGGAGGCGGTAGATACGCAGTATTTT	TRBV11-2	TRBJ2-3	14	NA	NA
CASSQAQGRVGSPLHF	TGTGCCAGCAGCCAAGCTCAAGGGAGGGTAGGATCACCCCTCCACTTT	TRBV3-1/TRBV3-2	TRBJ1-6	16	NA	NA
CASSATSGITDTQYF	TGTGCCAGCAGTGCCACTAGCGGAATCACAGATACGCAGTATTTT	TRBV27	TRBJ2-3	15	TRBD2	once
CASSLTAGTGLPYEQYF	TGTGCCAGCAGCCTCACCGCCGGGACAGGATTACCCTACGAGCAGTACTTC	TRBV11-2	TRBJ2-7	17	TRBD1	NA
CAIREELGGSTDTQYF	TGTGCCATCAGGGAAGAATTGGGCGGGAGCACAGATACGCAGTATTTT	TRBV10-3	TRBJ2-3	16	NA	NA
CASSARRPSTDTQYF	TGTGCCAGCAGCGCGAGGAGGCCTAGCACAGATACGCAGTATTTT	TRBV9	TRBJ2-3	15	NA	NA
CASSSGLEETQYF	TGTGCCAGCAGCTCCGGACTAGAGGAGACCCAGTACTTC	TRBV5-4	TRBJ2-5	13	TRBD2	NA
CASSLATGVQPQHF	TGTGCCAGCAGCTTAGCGACAGGGGTTCAGCCCCAGCATTTT	TRBV7-6	TRBJ1-5	14	TRBD1	NA
CASSPDRVNTEAFF	TGTGCCAGCAGCCCGGACAGGGTGAACACTGAAGCTTTCTTT	TRBV5-4	TRBJ1-1	14	TRBD1	once
CASSSTSGANVLTF	TGTGCCAGCAGTAGCACCTCTGGGGCCAACGTCCTGACTTTC	TRBV6-5	TRBJ2-6	14	NA	NA
CASSLAISYNEQFF	TGTGCCAGCAGTTTAGCTATCTCCTACAATGAGCAGTTCTTC	TRBV28	TRBJ2-1	14	NA	medium-sized
CASSAGQGSTEAFF	TGTGCCAGCAGCGCTGGACAGGGGAGTACTGAAGCTTTCTTT	TRBV7-9	TRBJ1-1	14	TRBD1	NA